The 7 T cell receptor beta chains below were found in one sample sequenced in a study of control samples from healthy donors and cancer patients. Sequencing used immunoSEQ multiplex PCR; TCRdb keeps in-frame clones, though not all of them. This sample carries 140,000 or so clones, roughly nine tenths of them seen once, and the ten largest clones take around 4.6%. The sequencing input was blood. These receptors were obtained from a man aged 25 to 40 in good health.

This clone was picked up a small number of times. The V call is TRBV27, the J call TRBJ2-7, with a possible D match to TRBD2 (6 bases). This CDR3 is 14 amino acids long. The V gene lost 2 bases and the J gene lost 8 bases, with 16 bases spanning the gap. The germline V gene has CDR1 MNHEY and CDR2 SMNVEV (reference sequence). The CDR3 protein is CASSLTSSARKQYF. The DNA of the CDR3 is TGTGCCAGCAGTTTAACGTCTAGCGCCCGTAAGCAGTACTTC.

This chain joins TRBV29-1 and TRBJ1-1; the D is unclear. The V gene's germline CDR1 is SQVTM and CDR2 ANQGSEA. CDR3 length: 13 amino acids. V was cut by 6 bases and J by 0 bases, with 11 bases left in between. CDR3 residues: CSVVRPMNTEAFF. The CDR3 DNA reads TGCAGCGTAGTTCGACCCATGAACACTGAAGCTTTCTTT. Looking up the rest from reference TRBV29-1 and TRBJ1-1 gives the full variable domain: SAVISQKPSRDICQRGTSLTIQCQVDSQVTMMFWYRQQPGQSLTLIATANQGSEATYESGFVIDKFPISRPNLTFSTLTVSNMSPEDSSIYLCSVVRPMNTEAFFGQGTRLTVV.

V gene TRBV3-1 (or the pseudogene TRBV3-2) combines with J gene TRBJ2-7; D assignment may be TRBD1 or TRBD2 (5 bases each). CDR1 is LGHDT and CDR2 is YNNKEL in the germline V gene (reference sequence). Trimming took off 6 bases at V and 2 bases at J, with 14 bases between the two ends. There are 14 residues in the CDR3. The CDR3 region has the DNA TGTGCCAGCAGTTTCAGCCGGGGCGCCTACGAGCAGTACTTC. Amino acids: CASSFSRGAYEQYF.

This clone has just a few counts. This chain links TRBV4-1 with TRBJ1-2; 10 bases map to TRBD1. CDR3 length: 15 amino acids. The trim removed 3 bases at V and 6 bases at J, leaving 7 bases unmatched. Germline assignment: CDR1 MGHRA and CDR2 YSYEKL. The CDR3 protein is CASSHNSGTGDGYTF. CDR3 DNA sequence: TGCGCCAGCAGCCATAACTCCGGGACAGGGGATGGCTACACCTTC.

Comments on this clone: Additional DNA sequences in this sample encode the identical CDR3. The J gene is TRBJ1-1, the V gene TRBV5-1; maybe TRBD1 (5 bases). Deletions cut 0 bases from V and 7 bases from J, with 7 bases between. This CDR3 comprises 12 residues. Looked up from germline, CDR1 is SGHRS and CDR2 is YFSETQ. The CDR3: CASSLVGDEAFF. The CDR3 nucleotides read TGCGCCAGCAGCTTGGTGGGGGATGAAGCTTTCTTT.

The chain has TRBV19 and TRBJ2-7; D may be TRBD1 (5 bases). Trimming pared 2 bases from V and 1 base from J, leaving 15 bases between. This CDR3 is built from 16 residues. Germline V CDR1 and CDR2: LNHDA, SQIVND (reference sequence). The CDR3 DNA reads as TGTGCCAGTAGTATAACGTTCTGGGGCCCGTCCTACGAGCAGTACTTC. Translating it yields CASSITFWGPSYEQYF.

This clone was observed once. This chain uses TRBV3-1 (or the pseudogene TRBV3-2) with TRBJ2-3, with D possibly matching TRBD2 (5 bases). With 1 base removed from V and 0 bases from J, the gap between germline ends came to 11 bases. The CDR3 contains 16 residues. The germline V gene encodes CDR1 LGHDT and CDR2 YNNKEL (reference sequence). The CDR3 protein is CASSQGSGASTDTQYF. The CDR3 nucleotides are TGTGCCAGCAGCCAAGGCAGCGGAGCTAGCACAGATACGCAGTATTTT.